A selection of T cell receptor beta chains follows, all from one sample in a study of cytomegalovirus exposure and HLA in healthy donors. Produced via immunoSEQ multiplex PCR; TCRdb's table is partial and in-frame only. The repertoire holds approximately 220,000 clones, with about 70% as singletons. The source material was PBMCs. The receptors derive from a woman between 25 and 40 years old in good health and CMV-seronegative. Each CDR3 is given with its conserved first and last residue. D genes are given only for firm matches. A row's size may be missing; if present it is once, few, many or a size class.

clone_size: NA
d_call: NA
j_call: TRBJ1-1
v_call: TRBV6-5
cdr3_aa: CASSHSTGNTEAFF
cdr3_nt: TGTGCCAGCAGCCACTCGACAGGGAACACTGAAGCTTTCTTT

clone_size: NA
d_call: TRBD2
j_call: TRBJ2-1
v_call: TRBV7-2
cdr3_aa: CASSKLAGDYEQFF
cdr3_nt: TGTGCCAGCAGTAAACTAGCGGGAGATTATGAGCAGTTCTTC

clone_size: few
d_call: NA
j_call: TRBJ1-1
v_call: TRBV2
cdr3_aa: CASGSGRYTEAFF
cdr3_nt: TGTGCCAGCGGTTCGGGAAGGTACACTGAAGCTTTCTTT

clone_size: NA
d_call: NA
j_call: TRBJ2-5
v_call: TRBV10-3
cdr3_aa: CAISAGGETQYF
cdr3_nt: TGTGCCATCAGTGCTGGAGGGGAGACCCAGTACTTC

clone_size: NA
d_call: TRBD1
j_call: TRBJ2-1
v_call: TRBV10-3
cdr3_aa: CDISEPEQGATGNEQFF
cdr3_nt: TGTGACATCAGTGAGCCCGAACAGGGGGCTACGGGTAATGAGCAGTTCTTC

clone_size: NA
d_call: TRBD2
j_call: TRBJ2-7
v_call: TRBV5-6
cdr3_aa: CASSLEGRAGNEQYF
cdr3_nt: TGTGCCAGCAGCTTGGAGGGGCGAGCGGGAAACGAGCAGTACTTC

clone_size: NA
d_call: TRBD2
j_call: TRBJ2-5
v_call: TRBV6-5
cdr3_aa: CASRPLSGGEETQYF
cdr3_nt: TGTGCCAGCAGACCCCTAAGCGGGGGAGAAGAGACCCAGTACTTC

clone_size: few
d_call: NA
j_call: TRBJ1-2
v_call: TRBV7-8
cdr3_aa: CASTPGVGNGYTF
cdr3_nt: TGTGCCAGCACCCCGGGGGTAGGGAATGGCTACACCTTC

clone_size: NA
d_call: NA
j_call: TRBJ1-3
v_call: TRBV11-2
cdr3_aa: CASSSGHSGNTIYF
cdr3_nt: TGTGCCAGCAGCTCAGGACACTCTGGAAACACCATATATTTT

clone_size: few
d_call: TRBD1
j_call: TRBJ1-1
v_call: TRBV5-1
cdr3_aa: CASSPSRDRNTEAFF
cdr3_nt: TGCGCCAGCAGCCCCTCCCGGGACAGGAACACTGAAGCTTTCTTT

clone_size: NA
d_call: NA
j_call: TRBJ1-1
v_call: TRBV10-1
cdr3_aa: CASSAGFEAFF
cdr3_nt: TGCGCCAGCAGTGCGGGATTTGAAGCTTTCTTT

clone_size: NA
d_call: TRBD1
j_call: TRBJ1-4
v_call: TRBV25-1
cdr3_aa: CASSRQGKEKLFF
cdr3_nt: TGTGCCAGCAGTAGACAGGGAAAAGAAAAACTGTTTTTT

clone_size: NA
d_call: NA
j_call: TRBJ1-2
v_call: TRBV29-1
cdr3_aa: CSVGEEYYGYTF
cdr3_nt: TGCAGCGTGGGGGAGGAATACTATGGCTACACCTTC

clone_size: NA
d_call: TRBD2
j_call: TRBJ2-5
v_call: TRBV19
cdr3_aa: CASSISSGGPGTQYF
cdr3_nt: TGTGCCAGTAGTATCTCTAGCGGGGGGCCGGGGACCCAGTACTTC

clone_size: NA
d_call: NA
j_call: TRBJ2-5
v_call: TRBV4-2
cdr3_aa: CASSQGAAQETQYF
cdr3_nt: TGTGCCAGCAGCCAAGGGGCCGCACAAGAGACCCAGTACTTC

clone_size: NA
d_call: NA
j_call: TRBJ1-1
v_call: TRBV27
cdr3_aa: CASSRNPPGTEAFF
cdr3_nt: TGTGCCAGCAGCAGAAACCCTCCGGGAACTGAAGCTTTCTTT

clone_size: NA
d_call: NA
j_call: TRBJ1-6
v_call: TRBV11-2
cdr3_aa: CASSLRPGRWNSPLHF
cdr3_nt: TGTGCCAGCAGCTTACGCCCCGGCAGGTGGAATTCACCCCTCCACTTT

clone_size: NA
d_call: NA
j_call: TRBJ1-2
v_call: TRBV5-6
cdr3_aa: CASSLAGYPSGYTF
cdr3_nt: TGTGCCAGCAGCTTAGCAGGGTATCCCAGTGGCTACACCTTC

clone_size: NA
d_call: NA
j_call: TRBJ2-2
v_call: TRBV5-8
cdr3_aa: CASSLYRPNTGELFF
cdr3_nt: TGTGCCAGCAGCTTGTACAGGCCGAACACCGGGGAGCTGTTTTTT

clone_size: NA
d_call: NA
j_call: TRBJ2-5
v_call: TRBV19
cdr3_aa: CASSRLGETQYF
cdr3_nt: TGTGCCAGTAGTCGGCTAGGAGAGACCCAGTACTTC

clone_size: NA
d_call: NA
j_call: TRBJ2-7
v_call: TRBV6-6
cdr3_aa: CASSIPQGNEQYF
cdr3_nt: TGTGCCAGCAGTATCCCACAGGGTAACGAGCAGTACTTC

clone_size: NA
d_call: NA
j_call: TRBJ1-1
v_call: TRBV9
cdr3_aa: CASTQSDSNTEAFF
cdr3_nt: TGTGCCAGCACCCAATCCGACAGCAACACTGAAGCTTTCTTT

clone_size: NA
d_call: NA
j_call: TRBJ2-3
v_call: TRBV5-8
cdr3_aa: CASSSSIGVTDTQYF
cdr3_nt: TGTGCCAGCAGCTCCTCTATCGGTGTCACAGATACGCAGTATTTT

clone_size: NA
d_call: NA
j_call: TRBJ1-5
v_call: TRBV19
cdr3_aa: CASSILGGPNYNQPQHF
cdr3_nt: TGTGCCAGTAGTATCTTGGGGGGGCCGAACTACAATCAGCCCCAGCATTTT

clone_size: NA
d_call: NA
j_call: TRBJ1-1
v_call: TRBV19
cdr3_aa: CASRAGMNTEAFF
cdr3_nt: TGTGCCAGTAGGGCAGGTATGAACACTGAAGCTTTCTTT

clone_size: NA
d_call: NA
j_call: TRBJ2-1
v_call: TRBV6-5
cdr3_aa: CASSPSVYNEQFF
cdr3_nt: TGTGCCAGCAGTCCCAGCGTTTACAATGAGCAGTTCTTC

clone_size: NA
d_call: TRBD2
j_call: TRBJ2-1
v_call: TRBV7-7
cdr3_aa: CASGGLAGGEQFF
cdr3_nt: TGTGCTTCGGGGGGGCTAGCTGGAGGAGAGCAGTTCTTC

clone_size: NA
d_call: TRBD1
j_call: TRBJ2-7
v_call: TRBV7-2
cdr3_aa: CASSGDRFTYEQYF
cdr3_nt: TGTGCCAGCAGCGGGGACAGGTTCACCTACGAGCAGTACTTC

clone_size: NA
d_call: NA
j_call: TRBJ2-4
v_call: TRBV18
cdr3_aa: CASSRGERDGPKNIQYF
cdr3_nt: TGTGCCAGCTCACGGGGGGAAAGGGATGGCCCCAAAAACATTCAGTACTTC

clone_size: NA
d_call: TRBD2
j_call: TRBJ2-3
v_call: TRBV27
cdr3_aa: CASKQGGRTDTQYF
cdr3_nt: TGTGCCAGTAAACAGGGCGGGAGGACAGATACGCAGTATTTT

clone_size: NA
d_call: NA
j_call: TRBJ2-7
v_call: TRBV5-5
cdr3_aa: CASRGVGRSYEQYF
cdr3_nt: TGTGCCAGCAGAGGAGTAGGCCGCTCCTACGAGCAGTACTTC

clone_size: once
d_call: TRBD2
j_call: TRBJ2-1
v_call: TRBV10-2
cdr3_aa: CASSVSGSSYNEQFF
cdr3_nt: TGCGCCAGCAGTGTAAGCGGGAGCTCCTACAATGAGCAGTTCTTC

clone_size: NA
d_call: NA
j_call: TRBJ2-7
v_call: TRBV5-1
cdr3_aa: CASSAGQLSYEQYF
cdr3_nt: TGCGCCAGCAGCGCCGGACAGCTCTCCTACGAGCAGTACTTC

clone_size: NA
d_call: TRBD1
j_call: TRBJ1-4
v_call: TRBV5-4
cdr3_aa: CASSSRQGATNEKLFF
cdr3_nt: TGTGCCAGCAGCTCTCGACAGGGCGCAACTAATGAAAAACTGTTTTTT

clone_size: NA
d_call: TRBD1
j_call: TRBJ2-7
v_call: TRBV5-6
cdr3_aa: CASSSGQSEQYF
cdr3_nt: TGTGCCAGCAGCTCGGGACAGAGCGAGCAGTACTTC

clone_size: NA
d_call: TRBD1
j_call: TRBJ1-6
v_call: TRBV30
cdr3_aa: CAWRPGGAYNPPLHF
cdr3_nt: TGTGCCTGGAGGCCAGGGGGCGCCTATAATCCACCCCTCCACTTT

clone_size: NA
d_call: TRBD2
j_call: TRBJ2-5
v_call: TRBV6-1
cdr3_aa: CASSRSGGVEETQYF
cdr3_nt: TGTGCCAGCAGTCGTAGCGGGGGCGTCGAAGAGACCCAGTACTTC

clone_size: once
d_call: NA
j_call: TRBJ2-1
v_call: TRBV2
cdr3_aa: CASSEAVGDNEQFF
cdr3_nt: TGTGCCAGCAGTGAAGCTGTCGGTGACAATGAGCAGTTCTTC

clone_size: NA
d_call: TRBD2
j_call: TRBJ2-7
v_call: TRBV5-8
cdr3_aa: CASSSGTSGRARNEQYF
cdr3_nt: TGTGCCAGCAGCTCAGGGACTAGCGGGAGGGCCAGGAACGAGCAGTACTTC

clone_size: NA
d_call: NA
j_call: TRBJ1-1
v_call: TRBV2
cdr3_aa: CASQGNTEAFF
cdr3_nt: TGTGCCAGTCAGGGAAACACTGAAGCTTTCTTT

clone_size: NA
d_call: NA
j_call: TRBJ2-3
v_call: TRBV25-1
cdr3_aa: CASSEYGRFEGTDTQYF
cdr3_nt: TGTGCCAGCAGTGAATACGGCCGGTTTGAGGGCACAGATACGCAGTATTTT

clone_size: NA
d_call: NA
j_call: TRBJ2-1
v_call: TRBV27
cdr3_aa: CASSLSDTHPYNEQFF
cdr3_nt: TGTGCCAGCAGTTTATCCGACACTCACCCCTACAATGAGCAGTTCTTC

clone_size: NA
d_call: NA
j_call: TRBJ2-2
v_call: TRBV5-1
cdr3_aa: CASRGLSFGELFF
cdr3_nt: TGCGCCAGCAGGGGCTTGAGCTTTGGGGAGCTGTTTTTT

clone_size: NA
d_call: TRBD1
j_call: TRBJ2-7
v_call: TRBV2
cdr3_aa: CASSIPDRDYEQYF
cdr3_nt: TGTGCCAGCAGTATCCCGGACAGGGACTACGAGCAGTACTTC

clone_size: NA
d_call: NA
j_call: TRBJ1-5
v_call: TRBV5-5
cdr3_aa: CASSDLALQPQHF
cdr3_nt: TGTGCCAGCAGCGACCTAGCGCTCCAGCCCCAGCATTTT

clone_size: few
d_call: NA
j_call: TRBJ1-2
v_call: TRBV19
cdr3_aa: CASSMGEYGYTF
cdr3_nt: TGTGCCAGTAGTATGGGAGAGTATGGCTACACCTTC

clone_size: NA
d_call: NA
j_call: TRBJ1-5
v_call: TRBV5-6
cdr3_aa: CASSLGYRDQPQHF
cdr3_nt: TGTGCCAGCAGCTTGGGATACCGGGATCAGCCCCAGCATTTT

clone_size: once
d_call: NA
j_call: TRBJ2-7
v_call: TRBV6-1
cdr3_aa: CASKWGPASYEQYF
cdr3_nt: TGTGCCAGCAAATGGGGCCCCGCCTCCTACGAGCAGTACTTC

clone_size: NA
d_call: NA
j_call: TRBJ2-3
v_call: TRBV5-4
cdr3_aa: CASRFGTIGSDTQYF
cdr3_nt: TGTGCCAGCAGGTTCGGGACAATTGGGTCCGATACGCAGTATTTT

clone_size: NA
d_call: TRBD2
j_call: TRBJ2-5
v_call: TRBV19
cdr3_aa: CASSTGLAGVGGETQYF
cdr3_nt: TGTGCCAGTAGCACAGGACTAGCGGGAGTAGGAGGAGAGACCCAGTACTTC